This is a list of T cell receptor beta chains from one sample in a study of blood T cell repertoires in COVID-19. Profiling relied on immunoSEQ multiplex PCR, and the TCRdb table lists in-frame clones only, not all of them. The sample records more than 75,000 clones, roughly nine tenths being singletons. The sequenced sample was peripheral blood. The receptors derive from a young man with acute or convalescent COVID-19. The CDR3 runs from the conserved cysteine through the conserved F or W. A D gene is named only where the DNA matches it firmly. Where a row states a size, it is once, few, many or the class of an expanded clone; other rows omit it.

TRBJ2-1 | TRBV4-3 | TRBD2 | - | TGCGCCAGCAGTTTGGCGGGAGAAACTAATGAGCAGTTCTTC | CASSLAGETNEQFF
TRBJ2-6 | TRBV7-3 | TRBD1 | - | TGTGCCAGCAACGGACAGGGGGCTGGGGCCAACGTCCTGACTTTC | CASNGQGAGANVLTF
TRBJ1-5 | TRBV28 | TRBD1 | - | TGTGCCAGCAGAAGACCGGGACAGCTATCGAGGGGCAATCAGCCCCAGCATTTT | CASRRPGQLSRGNQPQHF
TRBJ2-7 | TRBV4-1 | TRBD1 | - | TGCGCCAGCAGCCCGAATCCGGGACAGACCGTCCAGCAGTACTTC | CASSPNPGQTVQQYF
TRBJ1-5 | TRBV27 | - | - | TGTGCCAGCAGTTTGACGGGGTTAGAACAGCCCCAGCATTTT | CASSLTGLEQPQHF
TRBJ2-7 | TRBV2 | TRBD1 | - | TGTGCCAGCAGTGGGGACAGTGCCGAGCAGTACTTC | CASSGDSAEQYF
TRBJ1-2 | TRBV10-2 | - | - | TGCGCCAGCGTAAAAGGGGAGGGCAGGGGACGTCATGGCTACACCTTC | CASVKGEGRGRHGYTF
TRBJ1-2 | TRBV9 | - | - | TGTGCCAGCAGTACCAGATCCGGGTCGGATGGCTACACCTTC | CASSTRSGSDGYTF
TRBJ2-7 | TRBV11-2 | TRBD2 | - | TGTGCCAGCAGCTTAGGTCGGGGGGGTATAAGTTCCTACGAGCAGTACTTC | CASSLGRGGISSYEQYF
TRBJ2-7 | TRBV5-6 | - | few | TGTGCCAGCAGCTTCGAGGGTGTATTGGGCTACGAGCAGTACTTC | CASSFEGVLGYEQYF
TRBJ2-1 | TRBV30 | - | - | TGTGCCTGGAGTCCCCAGGAGGGGCAGTTCTTC | CAWSPQEGQFF
TRBJ1-4 | TRBV4-2 | - | - | TGTGCCAGCAGGGGAGGGGTTGCAACTAATGAAAAACTGTTTTTT | CASRGGVATNEKLFF